This entry describes one T cell receptor (beta chain). What it binds is unknown. The CDR3 runs 12 residues. CDR1 is SEHNR, CDR2 FQNEAQ, per germline (reference sequence). V was cut by 5 bases and J by 6 bases, with 11 bases left in between. TCRdb redid the calling of the 5' RACE reads with MiXCR, one entry per CDR3 protein. The sample shows 220,000 or so distinct CDR3 sequences, about 16% of them seen only once. This record comes from a study of CD8 T cells in ankylosing spondylitis. Findings of the study overall: Seemingly distinctive of ankylosing spondylitis blood was a TCR beta motif formed by eight highly homologous variants.

This clonotype was sampled from a male donor with ankylosing spondylitis. The sample was blood, either unsorted or a sorted T cell fraction (not recorded which). The chain combines TRBV7-9 with TRBJ2-7, with D possibly TRBD1 on 6 matching bases. The CDR3 bases are TGTGCCAGCAGCCATCCCAGGGGCGAGCAGTACTTC. As protein: CASSHPRGEQYF.